The sequence of this TCR beta chain was determined in a study of blood T cell repertoires in COVID-19. Across the whole study: The origin of the acute and convalescent COVID-19 samples was the United States, Italy and Spain. T cells, B-cell-depleted T cells, or PBMCs supplied cDNA or gDNA.

As handled by the study authors: For nucleated cells, counts were estimated from reference gene primer amplification. Data came from immunoSEQ multiplex PCR; TCRdb stores just in-frame clones and leaves some out. That table furnishes V, J and clone size, whereas the DNA furnished D and trimming. The profile shows about 180,000 clones, about 91% of them singletons. This clone was detected a few times. Germline CDR1 is LNHDA and CDR2 is SQIVND (reference sequence). The CDR3 sequence is 15 residues long. The ends were cut back, 3 bases at V and 0 bases at J, with 12 bases in the middle. This chain joins TRBV19 and TRBJ2-7, with D possibly matching TRBD1 (5 bases). The clonotype originates from a woman under 40 with acute or convalescent COVID-19. Sequenced input: peripheral blood. The CDR3 here is CASSISRDSSYEQYF. The CDR3 region has the DNA TGTGCCAGTAGTATTTCCCGAGACAGCTCCTACGAGCAGTACTTC. The whole variable domain, filled in from reference TRBV19 and TRBJ2-7, reads DGGITQSPKYLFRKEGQNVTLSCEQNLNHDAMYWYRQDPGQGLRLIYYSQIVNDFQKGDIAEGYSVSREKKESFPLTVTSAQKNPTAFYLCASSISRDSSYEQYFGPGTRLTVT.